This T cell receptor (beta chain) was retrieved from a study of cytomegalovirus exposure and HLA in healthy donors. The CDR3 runs to 15 residues. The trim removed 2 bases at V and 7 bases at J, leaving 6 bases unmatched. CDR1 and CDR2 from the germline V gene are LNHDA and SQIVND (reference sequence). This clone was seen a handful of times. PCR amplification relied on 60 Vbeta primers (plus 13 Jbeta primers). Produced via immunoSEQ multiplex PCR; TCRdb's table is partial and in-frame only. In the table there are about 150,000 clones, about 80% of which are singletons. The receptor comes from a woman aged 45-65 years in good health and CMV-seropositive. The chain employs TRBV19 and TRBJ1-5, with 9 bases aligning to TRBD1. Sequenced sample: PBMCs. CDR3 residues: CASSIQQGARQPQHF. In DNA form, the CDR3 reads TGTGCCAGTAGTATACAACAGGGGGCGAGACAGCCCCAGCATTTT.